Following are 21 T cell receptor beta chains from one sample sequenced in a study of T cells in Graves' hyperthyroidism and ophthalmopathy. The source material, RNA transcripts, was used to amplify TCR beta CDR3 regions. With the HTBI primer set, the TCR CDR3 went through a first round of RT-PCR. Each CDR3 protein gets one entry after TCRdb re-called the multiplex PCR reads with MiXCR. In the table there are about 530,000 distinct CDR3 sequences, 17% of which are singletons. Sample: blood. The source of these receptors is a woman between 18 and 29 years old with Graves' ophthalmopathy.

The V gene is TRBV11-2, the J gene TRBJ2-2, with 8 bases that match TRBD1. V shed 5 bases, J shed 1 base, and the junction held 12 bases outside the gene matches. The germline gives CDR1 SGHAT, CDR2 FQNNGV. The CDR3 is made up of 18 amino acids. The CDR3, as DNA: TGTGCCAGCAGCCGCAGGGGGCAAGGGACACTGAACACCGGGGAGCTGTTTTTT. This codes for CASSRRGQGTLNTGELFF.

This clonotype was observed a handful of times. The chain links TRBV14 to TRBJ2-7; TRBD2 agrees at 10 bases. J lost 0 bases, V lost 1 base, and 12 bases had no gene match. Germline-derived CDR1 and CDR2 are SGHDN and FVKESK. This CDR3 is built from 19 residues. CDR3 region: CASSQAGSSGGPNSYEQYF. The CDR3 nucleotides are TGTGCCAGCAGCCAAGCCGGATCTAGCGGGGGACCAAACTCCTACGAGCAGTACTTC.

The chain couples TRBV20-1 to TRBJ2-5; 12 bases fit TRBD2. With V trimmed by 3 bases and J by 4 bases, 3 bases remained unmatched. The germline V gene has CDR1 DFQATT and CDR2 SNEGSKA (reference sequence). CDR3 length: 14 amino acids. The CDR3 coding sequence is TGCAGTGCTAGCCCGGGACTAGCGGGAGAGACCCAGTACTTC. Amino acids: CSASPGLAGETQYF.

In this sample, this clonotype turned up many times. The genes are TRBV11-2 and TRBJ2-1; TRBD2 aligns across 11 bases. V lost 1 base and J lost 8; bases outside the gene matches: 10. The CDR3 is 17 amino acids. CDR1 is SGHAT, CDR2 FQNNGV, per germline. CDR3 sequence: CASSLAASGRNYHEQFF. The DNA of the CDR3 is TGTGCCAGCAGCTTAGCGGCTAGCGGGAGGAATTACCATGAGCAGTTCTTC.

The table lists this clonotype with a few counts. The gene calls are TRBV13 and TRBJ2-7, with 7 positions matching TRBD1. Germline V gene data show CDR1 as PRHDT and CDR2 as FYEKMQ (reference sequence). The trim removed 5 bases at V and 4 bases at J, leaving 11 bases unmatched. This CDR3 is 15 amino acids long. The CDR3 DNA sequence: TGTGCCAGCAGCCCACCCGGGACAGTACTGTACGAGCAGTACTTC. As protein: CASSPPGTVLYEQYF.

This clonotype has just a few counts. The CDR3 DNA reads as TGCAGTGCTAGAGGTGGGACAGGAGTGGGTGAGCAGTTCTTC. Its protein product is CSARGGTGVGEQFF. The rearrangement links TRBV20-1 to TRBJ2-1; 8 positions match TRBD1. V dropped 1 base and J dropped 9; count of bases not matched to a gene: 8. Germline CDR1 reads DFQATT; CDR2 reads SNEGSKA (reference sequence). The CDR3 runs 14 residues.

This clonotype was observed a handful of times. J is TRBJ2-3 and V is TRBV20-1; D not certain. This CDR3 comprises 11 residues. The V end was cut by 4 bases, the J end by 3 bases, with 5 bases between. Germline V gene data show CDR1 as DFQATT and CDR2 as SNEGSKA (reference sequence). CDR3 DNA: TGCAGTGCTACGACGACAGATACGCAGTATTTT. Its translation: CSATTTDTQYF.

About this clonotype: This may stem from a read error, because a much larger clone lies one nucleotide away. The CDR3 region has the DNA TGTGCCAGCGGCTTGCTGGGACAGGGGTTCACTGAAGCTTTCTTT. Its translation is CASGLLGQGFTEAFF. The chain combines TRBV5-6 with TRBJ1-1, with 10 positions matching TRBD1. Germline V gives CDR1 SGHDT, CDR2 YYEEEE. There are 15 residues in the CDR3. Based on the CDR3 plus reference TRBV5-6 and TRBJ1-1, the full variable domain is DAGVTQSPTHLIKTRGQQVTLRCSPKSGHDTVSWYQQALGQGPQFIFQYYEEEERQRGNFPDRFSGHQFPNYSSELNVNALLLGDSALYLCASGLLGQGFTEAFFGQGTRLTVV.

This clonotype was counted a few times. The chain combines TRBV27 with TRBJ1-1, with D unclear. Germline V gene data show CDR1 as MNHEY and CDR2 as SMNVEV (reference sequence). With 6 bases removed from V and 1 base from J, the gap between germline ends came to 15 bases. This CDR3 comprises 15 residues. CDR3: CASRVSGLGNTEAFF. For the CDR3, the DNA is TGTGCCAGCAGGGTTTCGGGGTTAGGGAACACTGAAGCTTTCTTT.

This clonotype was seen at least ten times. The V and J genes are TRBV7-3 and TRBJ2-3; unclear D gene. V was trimmed by 5 bases and J by 2 bases, leaving 14 bases between them. The CDR3 is made up of 15 amino acids. The V gene's germline CDR1 is SGHTA and CDR2 FQGTGA. The CDR3, as DNA: TGTGCCAGCAGCCCCAGGCCAAGCCCCACAGATACGCAGTATTTT. This encodes CASSPRPSPTDTQYF.

There are many counts of this clonotype. This chain links TRBV7-9 with TRBJ2-1; TRBD2 is a possible D gene (6 bases). Germline-derived CDR1 and CDR2 are SEHNR and FQNEAQ (reference sequence). Trimming shortened V by 7 bases and J by 9 bases, and 13 bases separated the two germline ends. The CDR3 length is 12 residues. CDR3 in amino acids: CASISSGLEQFF. The CDR3 DNA is TGTGCCAGCATCTCCAGCGGGCTTGAGCAGTTCTTC.

This clonotype has at least ten counts. CDR3 DNA: TGTGCCAGCAGCACGAATAGCAATCAGCCCCAGCATTTT. As protein: CASSTNSNQPQHF. The J gene is TRBJ1-5, the V gene TRBV12-3 or TRBV12-4, with D hard to call. The CDR3 sequence is 13 residues long. The V end lost 6 bases, the J end lost 0 bases, and 6 bases lay between the germline ends.

This clonotype was observed at least ten times. The V call is TRBV3-1, the J call TRBJ2-6; perhaps TRBD1 as D (5 bases). The CDR3 totals 17 residues. The V gene lost 4 bases and the J gene lost 4 bases, with 17 bases spanning the gap. Per the germline V gene, CDR1 is LGHDT and CDR2 is YNNKEL (reference sequence). This chain's CDR3 is CASSPVQGFAGANVLTF. As DNA, the CDR3 is TGTGCCAGCAGCCCCGTCCAGGGATTTGCCGGGGCCAACGTCCTGACTTTC.

This clonotype turned up a few times. The chain recombines TRBV3-1 with TRBJ2-2; 9 nucleotides align to TRBD1. CDR3 size: 15 residues. In germline, CDR1 is LGHDT, CDR2 YNNKEL (reference sequence). J was trimmed by 3 bases and V by 2 bases; bases with no gene match: 1. Here the CDR3 reads CASSQTGGYTGELFF. CDR3 in DNA: TGTGCCAGCAGCCAAACAGGGGGCTACACCGGGGAGCTGTTTTTT.

V and J are TRBV5-5 and TRBJ1-2, with 10 bases identical to TRBD1. CDR3 size: 14 residues. CDR1 and CDR2 from the germline V gene are SGHKS and YYEKEE (reference sequence). J lost 8 bases, V lost 1 base, and 5 bases had no gene match. Here the CDR3 DNA reads TGTGCCAGCAGCTTGCCTGGACAGGGGGGGGGCTACACCTTC. This gives the protein CASSLPGQGGGYTF.

This clonotype showed up many times. The rearrangement uses TRBV20-1 and TRBJ2-7; 9 bases align to TRBD1. The CDR3 is 13 residues long. The V and J ends lost 6 bases and 3 bases, in that order; junction bases with no gene match: 6. Per germline, CDR1 DFQATT and CDR2 SNEGSKA (reference sequence). CDR3 nucleotides: TGCAGTGCCCGGACAGGGGAGTTCTACGAGCAGTACTTC. This sequence encodes CSARTGEFYEQYF.

This clonotype was picked up many times. The chain links TRBV20-1 to TRBJ2-1; 7 bases align to TRBD1. The CDR3 totals 16 residues. Trimming at V came to 5 bases and at J to 0 bases, leaving 10 bases not matched to a gene. Germline CDR1 and CDR2: DFQATT and SNEGSKA (reference sequence). The CDR3 region is CSAPQQGFSSYNEQFF. The CDR3 bases are TGCAGTGCTCCACAACAGGGGTTCAGCTCCTACAATGAGCAGTTCTTC.

This chain uses TRBV4-1 with TRBJ1-1; 7 bases are a match to TRBD1. The CDR3 contains 16 residues. CDR1 and CDR2 (germline): MGHRA, YSYEKL. V was pared by 0 bases and J by 5 bases, with 9 bases of the junction left unmatched. The CDR3: CASSQDSTGWKTEAFF. CDR3 coding DNA: TGCGCCAGCAGCCAAGACTCGACAGGGTGGAAAACTGAAGCTTTCTTT.

V and J are TRBV15 and TRBJ2-4; TRBD2 agrees at 9 bases. From germline, CDR1 is LNHNV and CDR2 YYDKDF (reference sequence). The ends lost 8 bases at V and 2 bases at J; junction bases unmatched: 7. The CDR3 is made up of 15 amino acids. The CDR3 DNA reads as TGTGCCACCGAGGAAGCGGGAGGTTCCAAAAACATTCAGTACTTC. Translation: CATEEAGGSKNIQYF.

This clonotype was counted only a few times. This rearrangement joins TRBV5-1 to TRBJ2-1; D gene ambiguous. The CDR3 consists of 11 residues. Germline V gene data show CDR1 as SGHRS and CDR2 as YFSETQ. V lost 3 bases, J lost 8 bases, and 6 bases lay in between. CDR3 protein: CASSSRYEQFF. The DNA for the CDR3 is TGCGCCAGCAGCTCCAGGTATGAGCAGTTCTTC.

This clonotype occurred many times. The V gene is TRBV4-1, the J gene TRBJ2-7, with a tentative D call TRBD1 (7 bases). Germline lookup yields CDR1 MGHRA and CDR2 YSYEKL. CDR3 length: 14 residues. The V and J ends lost 3 bases and 4 bases respectively, with 13 bases between them. CDR3 sequence reads: CASSQAGGRYEQYF. CDR3 nucleotides: TGCGCCAGCAGCCAGGCAGGGGGGCGGTACGAGCAGTACTTC.